This is a list of T cell receptor beta chains from one sample in a study of cytomegalovirus exposure and HLA in healthy donors. The repertoire was sequenced with immunoSEQ multiplex PCR; TCRdb's copy has only in-frame clones and lacks some. The sample holds 200,000 to 250,000 clones, about 77% seen once. What was sequenced was PBMCs. These receptors were taken from a woman aged 25 to 39 in good health and CMV-seronegative. The CDR3 runs from the conserved cysteine through the conserved F or W. The D gene is left open where the match is weak. Only some rows state a clone size, as once, few, many or a class for expanded clones.

abundance | j_gene | d_gene | v_gene | len | CDR3nt | CDR3aa
NA | TRBJ1-2 | NA | TRBV4-1 | 14 | TGCGCCAGCAGCCATCCTCTCTCGGACTATGGCTACACCTTC | CASSHPLSDYGYTF
NA | TRBJ1-1 | NA | TRBV5-1 | 13 | TGCGCCAGCAGCTTGGGACTTCACACTGAAGCTTTCTTT | CASSLGLHTEAFF
NA | TRBJ1-1 | NA | TRBV6-5 | 14 | TGTGCCAGCAGTCTGCGAAACCCATACACTGAAGCTTTCTTT | CASSLRNPYTEAFF
NA | TRBJ1-3 | NA | TRBV14 | 14 | TGTGCCAGCAGCCAAGCTCCGGAGGAGAACACCATATATTTT | CASSQAPEENTIYF
NA | TRBJ2-1 | NA | TRBV5-1 | 15 | TGCGCCAGCAGCTTTAGTGTGGGCGAGTGGAATGAGCAGTTCTTC | CASSFSVGEWNEQFF
NA | TRBJ1-2 | NA | TRBV6-6 | 11 | TGTGCCAGCAGTGAGGGTCGTGGCTACACCTTC | CASSEGRGYTF
NA | TRBJ1-1 | TRBD1 | TRBV7-6 | 15 | TGTGCCAGCAGCTTAGGGACAGGGGTGAACACTGAAGCTTTCTTT | CASSLGTGVNTEAFF
once | TRBJ2-7 | NA | TRBV6-6 | 15 | TGTGCCAGCACCCAACCAGAGGGATCCAATTACGAGCAGTACTTC | CASTQPEGSNYEQYF
few | TRBJ1-1 | TRBD1 | TRBV5-4 | 14 | TGTGCCAGCAGCGGGACAGGGCGTGACACTGAAGCTTTCTTT | CASSGTGRDTEAFF
NA | TRBJ1-3 | NA | TRBV6-5 | 13 | TGTGCCAGCAGTCCCAGTTTGGGAAACACCATATATTTT | CASSPSLGNTIYF
NA | TRBJ2-1 | TRBD2 | TRBV19 | 14 | TGTGCCAGTAGTATTACTAGCGGGTACAATGAGCAGTTCTTC | CASSITSGYNEQFF
NA | TRBJ2-3 | NA | TRBV14 | 16 | TGTGCCAGCAGCCAAGACGGAGGGACTAGCACAGATACGCAGTATTTT | CASSQDGGTSTDTQYF
NA | TRBJ2-1 | TRBD1 | TRBV27 | 16 | TGTGCCAGCAGTTTAAGTGACAGGGGTCTCTACAATGAGCAGTTCTTC | CASSLSDRGLYNEQFF
NA | TRBJ2-5 | NA | TRBV7-8 | 15 | TGTGCCAGCAGCCCGCCGGGACTGGTGGGGGAGACCCAGTACTTC | CASSPPGLVGETQYF
NA | TRBJ2-5 | NA | TRBV7-3 | 16 | TGTGCCAGCAGCTTAATTTCGACCGGAGAACAAGAGACCCAGTACTTC | CASSLISTGEQETQYF
once | TRBJ1-2 | NA | TRBV5-1 | 17 | TGCGCCAGCAGCTTCTCTCAGGGGACGGCGACTAACTATGGCTACACCTTC | CASSFSQGTATNYGYTF
NA | TRBJ2-3 | NA | TRBV6-1 | 13 | TGTGCCACTGTCGAGGGCAGGCCAGATACGCAGTATTTT | CATVEGRPDTQYF
NA | TRBJ2-2 | NA | TRBV28 | 15 | TGTGCCAGCAGTCTTGCTGGGACTGGCACCGGGGAGCTGTTTTTT | CASSLAGTGTGELFF
NA | TRBJ1-1 | NA | TRBV2 | 16 | TGTGCCAGCAGTGAAATGTCAGGGCCACTCCGCGGAGAAGCTTTCTTT | CASSEMSGPLRGEAFF
NA | TRBJ1-1 | NA | TRBV6-6 | 14 | TGTGCCAGCAGTTACGCAGCAGGGGACACTGAAGCTTTCTTT | CASSYAAGDTEAFF